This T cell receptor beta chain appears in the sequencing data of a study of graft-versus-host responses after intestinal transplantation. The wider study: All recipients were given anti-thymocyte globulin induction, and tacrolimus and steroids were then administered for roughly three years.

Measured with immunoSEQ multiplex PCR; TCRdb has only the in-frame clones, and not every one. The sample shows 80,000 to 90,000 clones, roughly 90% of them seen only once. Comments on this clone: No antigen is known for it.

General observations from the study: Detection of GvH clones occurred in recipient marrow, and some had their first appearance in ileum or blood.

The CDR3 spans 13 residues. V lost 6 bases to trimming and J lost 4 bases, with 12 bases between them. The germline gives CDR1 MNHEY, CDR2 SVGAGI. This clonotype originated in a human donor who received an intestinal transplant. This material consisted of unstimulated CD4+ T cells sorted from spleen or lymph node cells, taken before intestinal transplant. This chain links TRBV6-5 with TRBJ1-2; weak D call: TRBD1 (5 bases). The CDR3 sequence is CASSWAGGYGYTF. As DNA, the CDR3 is TGTGCCAGCAGCTGGGCGGGGGGCTATGGCTACACCTTC.